This TCR beta chain was recorded in a study of graft-versus-host responses after intestinal transplantation. At the level of the study: Once they had received anti-thymocyte globulin induction, all recipients took tacrolimus and steroids for around 3 years.

Germline V lookup: CDR1 MDHEN, CDR2 SYDVKM. The ends lost 6 bases at V and 4 bases at J; junction bases unmatched: 8. This CDR3 comprises 16 residues. The repertoire was sequenced with immunoSEQ multiplex PCR; TCRdb's copy has only in-frame clones and lacks some. Of tens of thousands of clones in the sample, around 93% are singletons; the top ten hold around 0.49%. This clone was observed a single time. Its target is not known. Sample: unstimulated CD8+ T cells sorted from spleen or lymph node cells, taken before intestinal transplant. The chain links TRBV28 to TRBJ2-3; 12 bases match TRBD1. This clonotype was obtained from a human donor who received an intestinal transplant. The CDR3 nucleotides read TGTGCCAGCAGCTGGTCGGGACAGGGGGCGGCAGATACGCAGTATTTT. As protein: CASSWSGQGAADTQYF.